This T cell receptor beta chain was recovered during a study of radiation and T cells in renal cell carcinoma. Overall study findings and caveats: Top tumor clonotypes rose in blood 2 weeks post-radiation, then contracted.

As for time point: baseline pretreatment blood. The treatment is: 15 Gy SBRT to primary tumor, nephrectomy 4 weeks later. Sequencing was performed with immunoSEQ multiplex PCR; in TCRdb, only in-frame clones are kept and a portion is missing. Here the sample spans more than 140,000 clones, 83% being singletons. The CDR3 is made up of 19 amino acids. The ends lost 0 bases at V and 0 bases at J; junction bases unmatched: 9. Germline CDR1 reads LNHDA; CDR2 reads SQIVND (reference sequence). On this clone itself: Antigen specificity is unknown.

The clonotype comes from a woman aged 50 to 65 with renal cell carcinoma. Specimen: blood, collected from a patient whose treatment included radiotherapy and nephrectomy. The rearrangement uses TRBV19 and TRBJ2-4; 9 bases map to TRBD1. CDR3 bases: TGTGCCAGTAGTATAGATGGGACAGGGAATCGTGGAGCCAAAAACATTCAGTACTTC. Protein product: CASSIDGTGNRGAKNIQYF.